The source of this TCR beta chain is a study of PD-1 blockade in classical Hodgkin lymphoma. The protocol was immunoSEQ multiplex PCR, while the TCRdb copy is restricted to in-frame clones and leaves out a portion. The sample consists of tens of thousands of clones, roughly 94% of them appearing once. With 3 bases clipped from V and 3 bases from J, the junction kept 7 bases outside the gene matches. Germline V gene data show CDR1 as KGHSH and CDR2 as LQKENI. This CDR3 has 16 residues. Time point here: newly diagnosed, previously untreated cHL patient sample. Study results and caveats: Diminished baseline TCR diversity has been reported in newly diagnosed patients relative to healthy donors.

As regards this clone: Its matching antigen is unknown.

The clonotype was recovered from a human donor with classical Hodgkin lymphoma. The sample was peripheral blood mononuclear cells (PBMCs). V and J are TRBV18 and TRBJ1-1, with 10 bases lining up with TRBD1. The CDR3 is CASSPGQGVGDTEAFF. CDR3 bases: TGTGCCAGCTCACCCGGACAGGGGGTCGGCGACACTGAAGCTTTCTTT.